This T cell receptor (beta chain) is from a study of blood T cell repertoires in COVID-19. This clone showed up just once. Profiled with immunoSEQ multiplex PCR; TCRdb holds only in-frame clones, not every one. The top ten hold approximately 1.6% of the sample, which has 75,000 to 95,000 clones, 90% seen once. This CDR3 is 14 amino acids long. The ends were cut back, 5 bases at V and 9 bases at J, with 17 bases in the middle. Germline V CDR1 and CDR2: SGHNT, YENEEA. The rearrangement uses TRBV11-3 and TRBJ2-1, with D unresolved. The receptor comes from a man aged 60-69 years with acute or convalescent COVID-19. The material sequenced was peripheral blood. CDR3: CASSPAPNGAEQFF. Here the CDR3 DNA reads TGTGCCAGCAGCCCCGCCCCTAATGGAGCTGAGCAGTTCTTC.